The clone carrying this T cell receptor (beta chain) has just one count. Its specificity is unknown. This entry belongs to a study of CD8+ T cells in alopecia areata. For the study at large: Tofacitinib therapy lasting 6 to 18 months was followed by 6 months off drug. Findings and caveats of the study: In lesional scalp, particularly from alopecia totalis/universalis, clonality was higher than in normal scalp. Scalp clonality and expanded CD8+ clones among the top 100 fell significantly with tofacitinib. During tofacitinib treatment, many expanded lesional clones remained in scalp and blood.

Treatment of the sample: oral pan-JAK inhibitor, 5-10 mg twice daily. As the sequencing template, cDNA was produced by extracting RNA and reverse transcribing it. Only in-frame clones appear in the TCRdb table, and some are missing; sequencing was by immunoSEQ multiplex PCR. The data show approximately 160,000 clones, approximately 60% seen once. This CDR3 region has 16 residues. Looked up from germline, CDR1 is SGHDT and CDR2 is YYEEEE. V was trimmed by 5 bases and J by 0 bases, leaving 14 bases between them. The sequenced sample was CD4+ T cells sorted from blood, obtained at week 24, from a patient treated with tofacitinib. This clonotype was obtained from a human donor with alopecia areata. V usage is TRBV5-6 and J usage is TRBJ1-4, with D possibly matching TRBD1 (5 bases). CDR3 sequence reads: CASRGDLAATNEKLFF. The CDR3 DNA reads as TGTGCCAGCAGAGGGGACTTGGCTGCAACTAATGAAAAACTGTTTTTT.